The 22 T cell receptor beta chains below were found in one sample sequenced in a study of regulatory T cells in long-lasting Graves disease. Time point meaning: newly diagnosed GD, antithyroid drugs for less than 3 months. RNA from PBMCs was the source of the TCR library. Relying on iRepertoire HTBI primers and Arm-PCR of CDR3 regions, the team built TCR beta libraries. Using its own MiXCR run on the multiplex PCR reads, TCRdb lists one record per CDR3 protein. The table lists approximately 350,000 distinct CDR3 sequences, over 15% of them singletons. The data were also submitted as part of a second study, on T cells in Graves' hyperthyroidism and ophthalmopathy.

Here the sequenced sample was peripheral blood mononuclear cells (PBMCs), taken at new diagnosis, from a patient treated with antithyroid drugs. These receptors came from a middle-aged man with Graves disease.

This chain connects TRBV5-8 to TRBJ2-5; TRBD1 might be the D (6 bases). V was cut by 3 bases and J by 0 bases, with 12 bases left in between. The CDR3 contains 15 residues. Germline CDR1 and CDR2: SGHTS and YDEGEE. The CDR3 region has the DNA TGTGCCAGCAGCTCCCGACGGGACAACCAAGAGACCCAGTACTTC. It encodes CASSSRRDNQETQYF.

This clonotype was recorded many times. This chain links TRBV2 with TRBJ1-5, with D perhaps matching TRBD1 (6 bases). The CDR3 sequence is 15 residues long. V gave up 1 base and J gave up 7 bases, with 14 bases separating them. CDR1 is SNHLY, CDR2 FYNNEI, per germline. CDR3 protein: CASSEVIGRGQPQHF. CDR3 coding DNA: TGTGCCAGCAGTGAAGTAATAGGCAGGGGACAGCCCCAGCATTTT.

Points on this clonotype: A much larger clone is a single base away; this may be a read error. V and J are TRBV4-2 and TRBJ1-2, with a possible D match to TRBD1 (5 bases). Germline-derived CDR1 and CDR2 are LGHNA and YNFKEQ. V lost 0 bases and J lost 4, with 12 bases in between. The length of the CDR3 is 15 residues. The CDR3 nucleotides are TGTGCCAGCAGCCAAGACCCAGGGATGCTCTATGGCTACACCTTC. Its protein product is CASSQDPGMLYGYTF.

This clonotype has only a few counts. This chain joins TRBV15 and TRBJ1-4, with 9 nucleotides matching TRBD1. The V and J ends lost 2 bases and 4 bases, in that order; junction bases with no gene match: 2. The CDR3 is made up of 15 amino acids. Germline CDR1 and CDR2: LNHNV and YYDKDF (reference sequence). This CDR3 is CATSRSTGGNEKLFF. Written as DNA, the CDR3 is TGTGCCACCAGCAGATCGACAGGGGGTAATGAAAAACTGTTTTTT. Together with reference TRBV15 and TRBJ1-4, the CDR3 gives the full variable domain: DAMVIQNPRYQVTQFGKPVTLSCSQTLNHNVMYWYQQKSSQAPKLLFHYYDKDFNNEADTPDNFQSRRPNTSFCFLDIRSPGLGDTAMYLCATSRSTGGNEKLFFGSGTQLSVL.

This clonotype appeared many times. The chain is built from TRBV7-2 and TRBJ2-3; TRBD2 aligns across 16 bases. The CDR3 covers 16 residues. V lost 5 bases, J lost 4 bases, and 3 bases stayed unmatched. Germline V gene data show CDR1 as SGHTA and CDR2 as FQGNSA. Here the CDR3 reads CASSPGLAGGADTQYF. The CDR3 nucleotides are TGTGCCAGCAGCCCGGGACTAGCGGGGGGGGCAGATACGCAGTATTTT.

This clonotype was picked up many times. V and J are TRBV10-3 and TRBJ1-5, with 7 bases that match TRBD1. CDR1 is ENHRY, CDR2 SYGVKD, per germline. The V gene end was trimmed by 0 bases and the J gene end by 5 bases; junction bases not matched to a gene: 10. The CDR3 runs to 17 residues. The CDR3 loop is CAISESRGGQGDQPQHF. CDR3 nucleotide sequence: TGTGCCATCAGTGAGTCTCGGGGAGGGCAGGGGGATCAGCCCCAGCATTTT.

Turning to this clonotype: Being one base from a much bigger clone, this may be a read error. The rearrangement links TRBV12-3 or TRBV12-4 to TRBJ2-7; TRBD1 matches at 9 bases. The CDR3 runs 16 residues. V was clipped by 7 bases and J by 7 bases; unmatched bases: 17. This CDR3 reads CASTRYGQGRINEQYF. DNA for the CDR3: TGTGCCAGCACACGATACGGACAGGGGAGAATCAATGAGCAGTACTTC.

This clonotype was seen repeatedly, ten times or more. The chain recombines TRBV7-3 with TRBJ2-1; 12 positions match TRBD2. The CDR3 extends over 16 amino acids. V gave up 5 bases and J gave up 9 bases; unmatched junction bases: 11. The V gene's germline CDR1 is SGHTA and CDR2 FQGTGA. CDR3 coding DNA: TGTGCCAGCAGCCCAACTAGCGGGGGGACCGGACGTGAGCAGTTCTTC. Translating it yields CASSPTSGGTGREQFF. The whole variable domain, filled in from reference TRBV7-3 and TRBJ2-1, reads GAGVSQTPSNKVTEKGKYVELRCDPISGHTALYWYRQSLGQGPEFLIYFQGTGAADDSGLPNDRFFAVRPEGSVSTLKIQRTERGDSAVYLCASSPTSGGTGREQFFGPGTRLTVL.

This clonotype was seen repeatedly, ten times or more. The chain uses TRBV30 and TRBJ2-5, with D possibly matching TRBD2 (5 bases). CDR3 length: 14 amino acids. V gave up 0 bases and J gave up 2 bases, with 10 bases separating them. Germline V CDR1 and CDR2: GTSNPN, SVGIG (reference sequence). The CDR3 sequence is CAWSVASWQETQYF. The CDR3 nucleotides read TGTGCCTGGAGTGTAGCTAGCTGGCAAGAGACCCAGTACTTC. The full variable domain, its missing parts supplied by reference TRBV30 and TRBJ2-5, is SQTIHQWPATLVQPVGSPLSLECTVEGTSNPNLYWYRQAAGRGLQLLFYSVGIGQISSEVPQNLSASRPQDRQFILSSKKLLLSDSGFYLCAWSVASWQETQYFGPGTRLLVL.

This clonotype was seen at least ten times. The chain employs TRBV2 and TRBJ1-5, with D possibly being TRBD1 (5 bases). Trimming stripped 3 bases from V and 0 bases from J, with 9 bases between. The CDR3 covers 15 residues. The germline V gene encodes CDR1 SNHLY and CDR2 FYNNEI. The CDR3 DNA is TGTGCCAGCAGTGATGACAGCTATAGCAATCAGCCCCAGCATTTT. Protein product: CASSDDSYSNQPQHF. Based on the CDR3 plus reference TRBV2 and TRBJ1-5, the full variable domain is EPEVTQTPSHQVTQMGQEVILRCVPISNHLYFYWYRQILGQKVEFLVSFYNNEISEKSEIFDDQFSVERPDGSNFTLKIRSTKLEDSAMYFCASSDDSYSNQPQHFGDGTRLSIL.

Notes on this clonotype: With a much larger clone just one base away, this may be a read error. Given the absence of the conserved phenylalanine or tryptophan at the CDR3 end, a read error is likely. The rearrangement joins TRBV2 to TRBJ1-4, with TRBD1 identical over 9 bases. The germline V gene encodes CDR1 SNHLY and CDR2 FYNNEI. V lost 6 bases to trimming and J lost 6 bases; unmatched junction nucleotides: 5. There are 14 residues in the CDR3. The CDR3 region has the DNA TGTGCCAGCAGCGAGGGGACAGGGCATGAAAAACTGTTTCTT. Its protein is CASSEGTGHEKLFL.

This clonotype occurred many times. It may be a read error: a sequence one base away is much more abundant. The genes are TRBV2 and TRBJ2-7, with 10 positions matching TRBD1. This CDR3 spans 13 amino acids. Germline V lookup: CDR1 SNHLY, CDR2 FYNNEI. The chain's CDR3 is CAGSDRGRYEQYF. CDR3 DNA sequence: TGTGCCGGCAGTGACAGGGGGCGCTACGAGCAGTACTTC.

This clonotype has a count of ten or more. The chain carries TRBV20-1 and TRBJ2-1; TRBD1 matches at 8 bases. V was clipped by 5 bases and J by 4 bases; unmatched bases: 19. Germline lookup yields CDR1 DFQATT and CDR2 SNEGSKA (reference sequence). The CDR3 contains 18 residues. CDR3 sequence reads: CSAGRTSAGTGRYNEQFF. The CDR3 nucleotides read TGCAGTGCTGGGAGAACCTCCGCCGGGACAGGCCGTTACAATGAGCAGTTCTTC.

The V call is TRBV28, the J call TRBJ2-7; 12 bases are shared with TRBD1. This CDR3 has 13 amino acids. The germline V gene has CDR1 MDHEN and CDR2 SYDVKM. V was clipped by 10 bases and J by 6 bases; unmatched bases: 7. This chain's CDR3 is CAITPGQGAEQYF. The CDR3 DNA follows: TGTGCCATTACACCGGGACAGGGGGCCGAGCAGTACTTC.

Many counts were recorded for this clonotype. This sequence joins TRBV28 and TRBJ2-7; 7 bases match TRBD1. The CDR3 extends over 15 amino acids. Germline V gene lookup returns CDR1 MDHEN and CDR2 SYDVKM. The V and J ends lost 6 bases and 3 bases, in that order; junction bases with no gene match: 11. CDR3 amino acids: CASRSFRDRIYEQYF. CDR3 nucleotide sequence: TGTGCCAGCAGATCCTTTAGGGACAGAATCTACGAGCAGTACTTC.

This clonotype was observed at least ten times. The chain combines TRBV20-1 with TRBJ2-1; D is unclear. Germline CDR1 and CDR2: DFQATT and SNEGSKA (reference sequence). Trimming stripped 3 bases from V and 3 bases from J, with 15 bases between. The CDR3 totals 15 residues. The CDR3 nucleotides read TGCAGTGCTAGGATAGGCTCCCCTTACTACAATGAGCAGTTCTTC. Translated: CSARIGSPYYNEQFF.

Concerning this clonotype: Since a much larger clone is just one base distant, this may be a read error. The gene calls are TRBV5-5 and TRBJ2-3; D unclear. This CDR3 has 14 amino acids. V shed 2 bases and J shed 2 bases, with 9 bases lying between them. The V gene's germline CDR1 is SGHKS and CDR2 YYEKEE (reference sequence). The CDR3 DNA is TGTGCCAGCAGCTTTCTACGGAACACAGATACGCAGTATTTT. This gives the protein CASSFLRNTDTQYF.

In this sample, this clonotype turned up many times. The V gene is TRBV10-3, the J gene TRBJ1-2, with D hard to call. Germline V gene sequence: CDR1 ENHRY, CDR2 SYGVKD. V shed 3 bases and J shed 8 bases, with 19 bases lying between them. The CDR3 length is 15 residues. The CDR3: CAISDSQPSRGGYTF. Written as DNA, the CDR3 is TGTGCCATCAGTGATTCCCAGCCGTCCAGAGGCGGCTACACCTTC.

This clonotype came up many times. The junction departs from germline at one end; a sequencing error may be responsible. The chain recombines TRBV7-2 with TRBJ2-5; possible D gene TRBD2, 6 bases. This CDR3 has 13 amino acids. CDR1 and CDR2 (germline): SGHTA, FQGNSA. The DNA of the CDR3 is TGTGCCAGCAGCTTGCAGTATATCTCGGGGGAGAACTTC. Its translation: CASSLQYISGENF.

This clonotype showed up many times. The gene calls are TRBV20-1 and TRBJ1-4; unclear D gene. Germline V gene lookup returns CDR1 DFQATT and CDR2 SNEGSKA (reference sequence). CDR3 length equals 15 residues. V was pared by 0 bases and J by 3 bases, with 11 bases between. CDR3 in amino acids: CSAREPEAANEKLFF. The CDR3 bases are TGCAGTGCTAGAGAACCAGAAGCGGCTAATGAAAAACTGTTTTTT.

This clonotype has ten or more counts. The CDR3 reads CASSYGLVLNEQFF. The CDR3 DNA sequence: TGTGCCAGCAGTTATGGACTAGTTCTCAATGAGCAGTTCTTC. The chain joins TRBV12-3 or TRBV12-4 to TRBJ2-1; 7 nucleotides agree with TRBD2. CDR3 length: 14 residues. V lost 4 bases, J lost 6 bases, and 6 bases stayed unmatched.

This clonotype was observed many times. The chain links TRBV11-2 to TRBJ1-2; D might be TRBD1 (6 bases). Trimming took off 1 base at V and 4 bases at J, with 16 bases between the two ends. In germline, CDR1 is SGHAT, CDR2 FQNNGV. The CDR3 loop spans 16 amino acids. The DNA of the CDR3 is TGTGCCAGCAGCTTAGTAGTCTCGGGACAAGCCTATGGCTACACCTTC. Amino acid sequence: CASSLVVSGQAYGYTF.